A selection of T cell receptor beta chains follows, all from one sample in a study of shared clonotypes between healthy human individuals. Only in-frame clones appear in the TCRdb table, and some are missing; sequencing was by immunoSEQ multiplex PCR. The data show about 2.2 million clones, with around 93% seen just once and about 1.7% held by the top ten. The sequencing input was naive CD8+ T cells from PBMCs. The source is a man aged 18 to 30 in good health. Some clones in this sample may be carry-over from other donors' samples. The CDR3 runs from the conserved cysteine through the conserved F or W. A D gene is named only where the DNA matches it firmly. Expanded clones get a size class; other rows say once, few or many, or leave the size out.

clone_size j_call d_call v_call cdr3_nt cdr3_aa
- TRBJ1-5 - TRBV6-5 TGTGCCAGCAGTGACAGTGGCAATCAGCCCCAGCATTTT CASSDSGNQPQHF
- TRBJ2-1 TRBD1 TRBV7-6 TGTGCCAGCAGCTCGACCGCCGGGACAGGGATATACAATGAGCAGTTCTTC CASSSTAGTGIYNEQFF
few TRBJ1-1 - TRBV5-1 TGCGCCAGCAGCTTGGAATCTTTCACTGAAGCTTTCTTT CASSLESFTEAFF
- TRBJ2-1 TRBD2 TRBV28 TGTGCCAGCAGTTTGGAAAGCGGGAGTCCCAATGAGCAGTTCTTC CASSLESGSPNEQFF
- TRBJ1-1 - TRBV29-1 TGCAGCGGGCAGGGGACGGGCACTGAAGCTTTCTTT CSGQGTGTEAFF
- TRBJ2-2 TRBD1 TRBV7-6 TGTGCCAGCAGCCTAGGGACAGGGGAAGCCACGGTGCGGACCGGGGAGCTGTTTTTT CASSLGTGEATVRTGELFF
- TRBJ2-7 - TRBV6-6 TGTGCCAGCAGTTACTCGCCCGCTCTCTACGAGCAGTACTTC CASSYSPALYEQYF
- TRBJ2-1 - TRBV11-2 TGTGCCAGCAGCTTAGCACGGTTGAGCTCCTACAATGAGCAGTTCTTC CASSLARLSSYNEQFF
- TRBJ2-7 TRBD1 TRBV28 TGTGCCAGCAGTCCAAGGACAGGCACCTACGAGCAGTACTTC CASSPRTGTYEQYF
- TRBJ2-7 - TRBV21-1 TGTGCCAGCAGCAAAGAATGGGGTTTGTTACCCTACGAGCAGTACTTC CASSKEWGLLPYEQYF
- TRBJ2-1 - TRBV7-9 TGTGCCAGCAGCGGGGAACAGGGGAGGATCGGTGAGCAGTTCTTC CASSGEQGRIGEQFF
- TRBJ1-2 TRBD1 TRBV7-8 TGTGCCAGCAGCTTAGGACCCGGGACAGGGGGAAATGGCTACACCTTC CASSLGPGTGGNGYTF
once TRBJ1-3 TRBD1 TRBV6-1 TGTGCCAGCAGTGTCAGGGGGACTGGAAACACCATATATTTT CASSVRGTGNTIYF
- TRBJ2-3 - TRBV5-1 TGCGCCAGCTACGACACAACTTTCACAGATACGCAGTATTTT CASYDTTFTDTQYF
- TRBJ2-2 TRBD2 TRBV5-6 TGTGCCAGCAGCCTGGAGGCAGCGGGAGGGCGCGGGGAGCTGTTTTTT CASSLEAAGGRGELFF
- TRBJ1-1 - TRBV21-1 TGTGCCAGCAACGGGAAGGGGGGGAACACTGAAGCTTTCTTT CASNGKGGNTEAFF
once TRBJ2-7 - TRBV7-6 TGTGCCAGCAGCTTAGCTCTAGTAGAGGAGGCCTCGACCTACGAGCAGTACTTC CASSLALVEEASTYEQYF